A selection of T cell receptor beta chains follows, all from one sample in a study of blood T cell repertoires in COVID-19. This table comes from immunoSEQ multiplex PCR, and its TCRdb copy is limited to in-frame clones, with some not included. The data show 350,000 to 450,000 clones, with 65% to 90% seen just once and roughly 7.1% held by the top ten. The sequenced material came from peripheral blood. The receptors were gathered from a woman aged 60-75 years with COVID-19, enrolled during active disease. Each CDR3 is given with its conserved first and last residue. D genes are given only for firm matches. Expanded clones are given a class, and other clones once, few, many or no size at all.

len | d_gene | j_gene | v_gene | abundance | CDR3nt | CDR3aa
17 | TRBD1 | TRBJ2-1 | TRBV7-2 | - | TGTGCCAGCAGCTTCCTACCCGGACAGGGAGCCTACAATGAGCAGTTCTTC | CASSFLPGQGAYNEQFF
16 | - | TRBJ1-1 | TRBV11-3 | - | TGTGCCAGCAGCTTAGCCCCCGGGACAAGGAACACTGAAGCTTTCTTT | CASSLAPGTRNTEAFF
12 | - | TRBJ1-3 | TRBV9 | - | TGTGCCAGCAGCGAGCGGGGAAACACCATATATTTT | CASSERGNTIYF
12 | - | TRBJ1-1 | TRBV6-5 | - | TGTGCCAGCTCTCAGGGGATCACTGAAGCTTTCTTT | CASSQGITEAFF
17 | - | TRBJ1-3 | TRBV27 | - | TGTGCCAGCAGTTCCCGGGTGCCGGCATACTCTGGAAACACCATATATTTT | CASSSRVPAYSGNTIYF
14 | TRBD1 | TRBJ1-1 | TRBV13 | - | TGTGCCAGCAGCGACGGGACAGCTAACACTGAAGCTTTCTTT | CASSDGTANTEAFF
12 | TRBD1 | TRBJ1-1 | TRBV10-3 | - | TGTGCCGCACAGGGGATGGACACTGAAGCTTTCTTT | CAAQGMDTEAFF
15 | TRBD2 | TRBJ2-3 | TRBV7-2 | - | TGTGCCAGCAGCTTAAGGGGACTATATACAGATACGCAGTATTTT | CASSLRGLYTDTQYF
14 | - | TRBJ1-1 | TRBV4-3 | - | TGCGCCAGCAGCCAAGATGGGCAGTACACTGAAGCTTTCTTT | CASSQDGQYTEAFF
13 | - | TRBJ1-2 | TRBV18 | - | TGTGCCAGCTCCTACGACAGCAACTATGGCTACACCTTC | CASSYDSNYGYTF
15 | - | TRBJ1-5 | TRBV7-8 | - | TGTGCCAGCAGCCCCAGTTCTGGGAGCGGACAGCCCCAGCATTTT | CASSPSSGSGQPQHF
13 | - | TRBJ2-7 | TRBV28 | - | TGTGCCAGCAGTCTAAACCAGGGGTACGAGCAGTACTTC | CASSLNQGYEQYF
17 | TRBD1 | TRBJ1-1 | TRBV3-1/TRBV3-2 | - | TGTGCCAGCAGCCAGCTACCGGGACAGGGGTCGGGCACTGAAGCTTTCTTT | CASSQLPGQGSGTEAFF
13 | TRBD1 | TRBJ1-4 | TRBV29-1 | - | TGCAGCGCGGACGCAGGGGGTCGAGAAAAACTGTTTTTT | CSADAGGREKLFF
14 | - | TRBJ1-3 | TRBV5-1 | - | TGCGCCAGCAGCCCGGGGGGCAGTGGAAACACCATATATTTT | CASSPGGSGNTIYF
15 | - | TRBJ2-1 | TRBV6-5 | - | TGTGCCAGCAGTTATAATGAACGAGGGGGCAATGAGCAGTTCTTC | CASSYNERGGNEQFF
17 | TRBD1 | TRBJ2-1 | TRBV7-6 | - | TGTGCCAGCAGCTCCCCCCACTATACAGGGGGCTACAATGAGCAGTTCTTC | CASSSPHYTGGYNEQFF
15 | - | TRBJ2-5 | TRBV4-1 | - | TGCGCCAGCAGCCTATGGAACAGGGTTCAAGAGACCCAGTACTTC | CASSLWNRVQETQYF
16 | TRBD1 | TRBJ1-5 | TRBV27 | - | TGTGCCAGCAGTCGACAGGGAGGTAACAGCAATCAGCCCCAGCATTTT | CASSRQGGNSNQPQHF
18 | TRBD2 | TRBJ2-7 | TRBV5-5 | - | TGTGCCAGCAGCTTGATGGGGACTAGCGGGGGGGCCGGCCACGAGCAGTACTTC | CASSLMGTSGGAGHEQYF
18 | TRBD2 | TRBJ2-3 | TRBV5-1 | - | TGCGCCAGCAGCCCCTTGGGACTAGCGGGCGGAGCTGAAGATACGCAGTATTTT | CASSPLGLAGGAEDTQYF
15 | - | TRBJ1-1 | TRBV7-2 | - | TGTGCCAGCAGCTTTGGGCAGGCCTTGAACACTGAAGCTTTCTTT | CASSFGQALNTEAFF
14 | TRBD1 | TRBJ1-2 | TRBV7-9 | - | TGTGCCAGCAGCCCAGACAGGGTTGGTTACGGCTACACCTTC | CASSPDRVGYGYTF
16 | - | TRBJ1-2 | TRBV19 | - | TGTGCCAGTACGGGGCGGGGGACGCAGGCTAACTATGGCTACACCTTC | CASTGRGTQANYGYTF
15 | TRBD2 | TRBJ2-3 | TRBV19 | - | TGTGCCAGTAGTATCACGGGGGGGAGGGCAGATACGCAGTATTTT | CASSITGGRADTQYF
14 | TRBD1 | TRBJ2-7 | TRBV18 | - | TGTGCCAGCTCATCATTGGACAGGGCCTACGAGCAGTACTTC | CASSSLDRAYEQYF
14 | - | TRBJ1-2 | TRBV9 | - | TGTGCCAGCAGCGTAGTGAACAGGTACTATGGCTACACCTTC | CASSVVNRYYGYTF
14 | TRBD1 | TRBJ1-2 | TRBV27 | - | TGTGCCAGCAGTTTGACAGGGGGCGGCTATGGCTACACCTTC | CASSLTGGGYGYTF
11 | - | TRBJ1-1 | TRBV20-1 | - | TGCAGTGCTGAAAGGACGGGAAAAGCTTTCTTT | CSAERTGKAFF
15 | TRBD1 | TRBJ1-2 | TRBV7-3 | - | TGTGCCAGCAGCCCTCAGACGACAGGGACTTATGGCTACACCTTC | CASSPQTTGTYGYTF
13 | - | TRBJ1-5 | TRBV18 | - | TGTGCCAGCTCCCTGGGAGATCGCCAGCCCCAGCATTTT | CASSLGDRQPQHF
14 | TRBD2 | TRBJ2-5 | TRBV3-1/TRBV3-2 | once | TGTGCCAGCAGCCAGACTCGGACTAGCGGGACCCAGTACTTC | CASSQTRTSGTQYF
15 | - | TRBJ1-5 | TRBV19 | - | TGTGCCAGTAGTAGAGGAGGGGACCGGAATCAGCCCCAGCATTTT | CASSRGGDRNQPQHF
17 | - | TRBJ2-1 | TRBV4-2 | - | TGTGCCAGCAGTCTTAATCCCCGGGTCCCCTCCTACAATGAGCAGTTCTTC | CASSLNPRVPSYNEQFF
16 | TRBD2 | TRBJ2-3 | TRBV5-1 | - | TGCGCCAGCAGCCCCTTCGGGACTAGCGGCACAGATACGCAGTATTTT | CASSPFGTSGTDTQYF
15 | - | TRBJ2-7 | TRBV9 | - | TGTGCCAGCAGCGTAGGACGCGGATTATCCTACGAGCAGTACTTC | CASSVGRGLSYEQYF
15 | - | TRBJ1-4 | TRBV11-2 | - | TGTGCCAGCAGCTCACAGGTTGGGACTAATGAAAAACTGTTTTTT | CASSSQVGTNEKLFF
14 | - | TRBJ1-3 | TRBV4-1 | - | TGCGCCAGCAGGCAGGACATCTCTGGAAACACCATATATTTT | CASRQDISGNTIYF
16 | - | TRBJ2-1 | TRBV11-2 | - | TGTGCCAGCAGCGCCAGGGTAGGGGACTCCTACAATGAGCAGTTCTTC | CASSARVGDSYNEQFF
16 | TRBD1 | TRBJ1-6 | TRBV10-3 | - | TGTGCCATCAGTGACCCGGACAGGGATTACAATTCACCCCTCCACTTT | CAISDPDRDYNSPLHF
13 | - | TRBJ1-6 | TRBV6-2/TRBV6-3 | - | TGTGCCAGCAGCGACAGGAGGAATTCACCCCTCCACTTT | CASSDRRNSPLHF
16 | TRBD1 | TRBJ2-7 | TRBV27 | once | TGTGCCAGCAGTGCCGCCCCCCAGGACAGGGAAAGCGAGCAGTACTTC | CASSAAPQDRESEQYF
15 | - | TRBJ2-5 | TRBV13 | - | TGTGCCAGCAGATCAAGGCAGGGATCCCAAGAGACCCAGTACTTC | CASRSRQGSQETQYF
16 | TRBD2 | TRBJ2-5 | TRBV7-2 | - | TGTGCCAGCAGCACAAGAGCGGGGGGGGACCAAGAGACCCAGTACTTC | CASSTRAGGDQETQYF
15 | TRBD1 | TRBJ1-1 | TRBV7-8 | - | TGTGCCAGCAGCTTAGCCCAGGGGGCTGGCACTGAAGCTTTCTTT | CASSLAQGAGTEAFF